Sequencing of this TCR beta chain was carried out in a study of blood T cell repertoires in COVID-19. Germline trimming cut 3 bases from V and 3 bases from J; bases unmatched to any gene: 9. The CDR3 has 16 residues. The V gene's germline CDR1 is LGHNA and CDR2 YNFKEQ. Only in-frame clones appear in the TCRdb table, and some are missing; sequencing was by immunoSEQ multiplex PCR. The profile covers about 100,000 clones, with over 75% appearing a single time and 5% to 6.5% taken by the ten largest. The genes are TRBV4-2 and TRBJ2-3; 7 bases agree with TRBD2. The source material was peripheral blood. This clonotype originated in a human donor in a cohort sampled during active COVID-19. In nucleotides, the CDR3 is TGTGCCAGCAGCCATGGGACTACCGGACGGACAGATACGCAGTATTTT. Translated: CASSHGTTGRTDTQYF.